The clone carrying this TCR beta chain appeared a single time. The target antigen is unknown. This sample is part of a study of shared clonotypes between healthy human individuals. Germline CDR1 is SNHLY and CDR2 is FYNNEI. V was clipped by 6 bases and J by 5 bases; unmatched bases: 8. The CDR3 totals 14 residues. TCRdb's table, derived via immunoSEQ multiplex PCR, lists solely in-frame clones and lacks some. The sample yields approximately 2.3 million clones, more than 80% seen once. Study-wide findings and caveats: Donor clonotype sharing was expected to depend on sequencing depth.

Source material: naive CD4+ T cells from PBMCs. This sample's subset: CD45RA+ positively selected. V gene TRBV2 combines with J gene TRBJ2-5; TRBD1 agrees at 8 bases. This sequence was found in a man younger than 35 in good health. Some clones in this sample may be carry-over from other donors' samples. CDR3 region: CASSSDRGWETQYF. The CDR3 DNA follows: TGTGCCAGCAGCTCTGACAGGGGCTGGGAGACCCAGTACTTC.